One sample yielded the 27 T cell receptor beta chains listed below, sequenced in a study of post-analysis software for immune sequencing data. Overall study findings and caveats: Comparison of patients with controls showed five TRBV segments more frequent in patients, TRBV5-6, TRBV5-1 and TRBV20-1 among them.

Which antigens these TCRs recognize remains unknown. Incorporated into the TCR beta cDNA libraries were unique molecular identifiers, which served to reduce PCR and sequencing biases. TCRdb reprocessed the PCR reads with MiXCR, giving one entry per CDR3 protein. The data show just over 250,000 distinct CDR3 sequences, with 35% to 40% seen just once and approximately 4.6% held by the top ten. Sequenced input: blood. All receptors derive from a girl aged 10-17 years with multiple sclerosis.

Ten or more counts support this clonotype. The CDR3 DNA sequence: TGCGCCAGCAGCTTGGCCGGGCAGGGGAGGAGCACTGAAGCTTTCTTT. It encodes CASSLAGQGRSTEAFF. The V and J genes are TRBV5-1 and TRBJ1-1, with TRBD1 as a possible D gene (6 bases). The ends were cut back, 0 bases at V and 4 bases at J, with 16 bases in the middle. The CDR3 is 16 residues long. Germline V gene lookup returns CDR1 SGHRS and CDR2 YFSETQ.

The chain uses TRBV5-6 and TRBJ2-5; possibly TRBD1 or TRBD2 for D (5 bases each). The CDR3 consists of 15 residues. CDR1 and CDR2 from the germline V gene are SGHDT and YYEEEE. V lost 0 bases, J lost 4 bases, and 13 bases lay in between. CDR3 region: CASSLGDPRAETQYF. The CDR3 DNA is TGTGCCAGCAGCTTGGGGGACCCCCGGGCAGAGACCCAGTACTTC.

The genes are TRBV2 and TRBJ1-3, with unresolved D. The V end was cut by 6 bases, the J end by 0 bases, with 9 bases between. Germline V gene sequence: CDR1 SNHLY, CDR2 FYNNEI. The length of the CDR3 is 14 residues. CDR3 DNA: TGTGCCAGCAGGGGTATCAGCTCTGGAAACACCATATATTTT. It specifies CASRGISSGNTIYF.

This clonotype turned up a few times. The chain employs TRBV2 and TRBJ1-1; 7 positions match TRBD1. Germline CDR1 reads SNHLY; CDR2 reads FYNNEI. V shed 6 bases, J shed 2 bases, and the junction held 12 bases outside the gene matches. The CDR3 spans 16 residues. The CDR3 nucleotides are TGTGCCAGCAGCCGCGGTCCCGGGACAGTTAACACTGAAGCTTTCTTT. The encoded protein is CASSRGPGTVNTEAFF.

This clonotype was picked up a small number of times. An end of the junction does not agree with germline; a read error may underlie this. The CDR3 is CSARDNRGNYDYTF. The CDR3 bases are TGCAGTGCTAGAGATAACAGGGGGAACTATGACTACACCTTC. V gene TRBV20-1 combines with J gene TRBJ1-2, with 8 bases matching TRBD1. Germline V CDR1 and CDR2: DFQATT, SNEGSKA (reference sequence). This CDR3 is built from 14 residues.

In its sample, this clonotype was seen many times. Just one base apart from a much larger clone, this may be a read error. V usage is TRBV11-2 and J usage is TRBJ2-1; D remains unclear. Germline CDR1 and CDR2: SGHAT and FQNNGV. The germline V and J ends were trimmed by 0 bases and 5 bases, with 5 bases remaining between them. This CDR3 contains 13 residues. The CDR3 sequence is CASSLDRHNEQFF. The DNA for the CDR3 is TGTGCCAGCAGCTTAGATCGGCACAATGAGCAGTTCTTC.

The V call is TRBV5-1, the J call TRBJ2-1; D unclear. Trimming left V 0 bases short and J 0 bases short, with 10 bases between. This CDR3 is built from 16 residues. CDR1 is SGHRS and CDR2 is YFSETQ in the germline V gene. CDR3: CASSLAGFSSYNEQFF. CDR3 coding DNA: TGCGCCAGCAGCTTGGCCGGGTTTAGCTCCTACAATGAGCAGTTCTTC.

The rearrangement joins TRBV5-5 to TRBJ2-5; D might be TRBD1 or TRBD2, each matching 5 bases. Trimming took 4 bases from V and 5 from J, leaving 15 bases between them. CDR3 size: 14 residues. The germline gives CDR1 SGHKS, CDR2 YYEKEE (reference sequence). This chain's CDR3 is CASSLPLGRETQYF. The CDR3, as DNA: TGTGCCAGCAGCCTCCCACTGGGACGGGAGACCCAGTACTTC. The entire variable domain, with the rest obtained from reference TRBV5-5 and TRBJ2-5, is as follows: DAGVTQSPTHLIKTRGQQVTLRCSPISGHKSVSWYQQVLGQGPQFIFQYYEKEERGRGNFPDRFSARQFPNYSSELNVNALLLGDSALYLCASSLPLGRETQYFGPGTRLLVL.

To note about this clonotype: Since a much larger clone is just one base distant, this may be a read error. The V gene is TRBV27, the J gene TRBJ2-1; 7 nucleotides align to TRBD1. Trimming took 5 bases from V and 13 from J; bases not matched to a gene: 14. This CDR3 is 14 amino acids long. From germline, CDR1 is MNHEY and CDR2 SMNVEV (reference sequence). DNA for the CDR3: TGTGCCAGCAGTCCCGGGGCAGGGGGTGAGACCCAGTTCTTC. Residues: CASSPGAGGETQFF.

This clonotype was observed a few times. J is TRBJ2-7 and V is TRBV29-1; the D gene is possibly TRBD2 (5 bases). The end of the DNA fits TRBJ2-5 better, so the J call may be wrong. Germline-derived CDR1 and CDR2 are SQVTM and ANQGSEA. The CDR3 sequence is 16 residues long. CDR3 in DNA: TGCAGCGTTGAAGATCGTAGGGAGTTCCGCCAAGAGACCCAGTACTTC. Translation: CSVEDRREFRQETQYF.

This clonotype appeared a few times. This may come from a read error, since a much larger clone is one base off. This chain links TRBV7-2 with TRBJ2-1; D is ambiguous. The end of the DNA aligns better with TRBJ2-7, so the J call may be wrong. The CDR3 runs 14 residues. Per the germline V gene, CDR1 is SGHTA and CDR2 is FQGNSA. The DNA of the CDR3 is TGTGCCAGCAGCGTCCACGATTCCTACAATGAGCAGTACTTC. It yields the protein CASSVHDSYNEQYF.

The J gene is TRBJ2-7, the V gene TRBV6-5; D gene uncertain. Trimming left V 4 bases short and J 3 bases short, with 7 bases between. The CDR3 extends over 12 amino acids. Per germline, CDR1 MNHEY and CDR2 SVGAGI. The CDR3 nucleotides read TGTGCCAGCAGTTCTGCCGACTACGAGCAGTACTTC. Its translation is CASSSADYEQYF.

As concerns this clonotype: A read error is possible here, since a much larger clone lies one base away. This chain connects TRBV12-3 or TRBV12-4 to TRBJ2-3; TRBD1 aligns across 11 bases. The V segment lost 5 bases and the J segment 9 bases; nucleotides outside the gene matches: 10. CDR3 size: 15 residues. Here the CDR3 DNA reads TGTGCCAGCAGTCCGGGACAGGGGGGGCACATGACGCAGTATTTT. Translated: CASSPGQGGHMTQYF.

There are many counts of this clonotype. V usage is TRBV29-1 and J usage is TRBJ2-3; 12 nucleotides match TRBD2. CDR1 and CDR2 (germline): SQVTM, ANQGSEA. With 4 bases clipped from V and 3 bases from J, the junction kept 8 bases outside the gene matches. This CDR3 is 16 amino acids long. This CDR3 reads CSVGPSGRASTDTQYF. The DNA of the CDR3 is TGCAGCGTTGGCCCTAGCGGGAGGGCCTCGACAGATACGCAGTATTTT.

This clonotype was seen a handful of times. J is TRBJ2-1 and V is TRBV5-1; TRBD1 agrees at 9 bases. From germline, CDR1 is SGHRS and CDR2 YFSETQ. The CDR3 consists of 17 residues. V dropped 7 bases and J dropped 5; count of bases not matched to a gene: 16. For the CDR3, the DNA is TGCGCCAGCGGCCCGACCCTGACAGGGGGAACTCACAATGAGCAGTTCTTC. Translation gives CASGPTLTGGTHNEQFF.

V usage is TRBV25-1 and J usage is TRBJ2-1, with a possible D match to TRBD1 (6 bases). The CDR3 is made up of 13 amino acids. The V end lost 6 bases, the J end lost 2 bases, and 8 bases lay between the germline ends. CDR1 and CDR2 from the germline V gene are MGHDK and SYGVNS. CDR3 nucleotides: TGTGCCAGCAGCGGGACAACCTACAATGAGCAGTTCTTC. Encoded protein: CASSGTTYNEQFF.

On this clonotype itself: A junction end diverges from the germline sequence, so it may reflect a read error. V usage is TRBV12-3 or TRBV12-4 and J usage is TRBJ2-2, with D perhaps matching TRBD2 (5 bases). The CDR3 is 16 amino acids. Here the CDR3 reads CASSFRVRINTGERFF. CDR3 DNA sequence: TGTGCCAGCAGTTTTCGGGTCAGGATCAACACCGGGGAGCGGTTTTTT.

This clonotype was observed many times. The V call is TRBV6-1, the J call TRBJ2-4; D is uncertain. The CDR3 length is 17 residues. V gave up 4 bases and J gave up 0 bases, with 16 bases separating them. The V gene's germline CDR1 is MNHNS and CDR2 SASEGT. This CDR3 is CASSGGRVTLAKNIQYF. In nucleotides, the CDR3 is TGTGCCAGCAGTGGCGGACGGGTGACATTAGCCAAAAACATTCAGTACTTC.

This clonotype occurred many times. The V gene is TRBV3-1, the J gene TRBJ2-1; D ambiguous. The germline gives CDR1 LGHDT, CDR2 YNNKEL (reference sequence). The CDR3 is made up of 15 amino acids. V lost 4 bases and J 4 bases, leaving 14 bases between the germline ends. The CDR3 coding sequence is TGTGCCAGCAGCCTCCGATCGTGGGAATACAATGAGCAGTTCTTC. It translates to CASSLRSWEYNEQFF.

The rearrangement joins TRBV28 to TRBJ2-4; the D gene is possibly TRBD2 (5 bases). The CDR3 runs 12 residues. Trimming took off 4 bases at V and 8 bases at J, with 9 bases between the two ends. The germline gives CDR1 MDHEN, CDR2 SYDVKM. The CDR3 DNA reads as TGTGCCAGCAGTTCCGGGGTGGACATTCAGTACTTC. Translating it yields CASSSGVDIQYF. The full variable domain, rest sourced from reference TRBV28 and TRBJ2-4, is DVKVTQSSRYLVKRTGEKVFLECVQDMDHENMFWYRQDPGLGLRLIYFSYDVKMKEKGDIPEGYSVSREKKERFSLILESASTNQTSMYLCASSSGVDIQYFGAGTRLSVL.

The rearrangement uses TRBV14 and TRBJ2-1; no clear D gene. This CDR3 spans 12 amino acids. Trimming took 0 bases from V and 13 from J, leaving 10 bases between them. Germline V gene data show CDR1 as SGHDN and CDR2 as FVKESK. The CDR3: CASSQEVQTQFF. The CDR3 region has the DNA TGTGCCAGCAGCCAAGAGGTCCAGACCCAGTTCTTC.

V is TRBV7-3 and J is TRBJ2-6; D gene unclear. Per germline, CDR1 SGHTA and CDR2 FQGTGA. The CDR3 loop spans 12 amino acids. The V end was cut by 6 bases, the J end by 4 bases, with 4 bases between. The CDR3 coding sequence is TGTGCCAGCAGTCCGGGGGCCAACGTCCTGACTTTC. It specifies CASSPGANVLTF.

V usage is TRBV5-1 and J usage is TRBJ1-4; 9 bases are shared with TRBD1. The CDR3 covers 17 residues. V dropped 1 base and J dropped 8; count of bases not matched to a gene: 12. Germline V lookup: CDR1 SGHRS, CDR2 YFSETQ. CDR3 amino acids: CASSLTGTGYPREKLFF. The CDR3, as DNA: TGCGCCAGCAGCTTGACGGGGACAGGGTACCCGAGAGAAAAACTGTTTTTT.

As concerns this clonotype: This may arise from a read error, as a much more abundant clone is one base away. V and J are TRBV12-3 or TRBV12-4 and TRBJ1-2; D gene ambiguous. This CDR3 spans 14 amino acids. The CDR3 nucleotides read TGTGCCAGCCAAGGTGTGCGAGGAGTATATGGCCACACCTTC. It is translated as CASQGVRGVYGHTF.

In its sample, this clonotype was seen many times. The chain carries TRBV20-1 and TRBJ2-7; D might be TRBD1 (5 bases). Trimming cost V 2 bases and J 5 bases, with 10 bases left between them. Looked up from germline, CDR1 is DFQATT and CDR2 is SNEGSKA (reference sequence). This CDR3 is 12 amino acids long. The CDR3 DNA follows: TGCAGTGCTAGAATCGTAGGGGACGAGCAGTACTTC. This codes for CSARIVGDEQYF.

This clonotype was counted between two and nine times. V usage is TRBV5-1 and J usage is TRBJ2-1; 8 bases align to TRBD2. The CDR3 extends over 14 amino acids. V dropped 3 bases and J dropped 8; count of bases not matched to a gene: 7. The V gene's germline CDR1 is SGHRS and CDR2 YFSETQ. CDR3 residues: CASSWEFGRDEQFF. The CDR3 DNA is TGCGCCAGCAGCTGGGAGTTCGGGAGGGATGAGCAGTTCTTC.

The chain combines TRBV5-1 with TRBJ2-1; 8 nucleotides agree with TRBD2. The germline V gene encodes CDR1 SGHRS and CDR2 YFSETQ. The J segment lost 10 bases and the V segment lost 3 bases, leaving 15 bases of the junction unmatched. The CDR3 has 16 amino acids. CDR3 sequence reads: CASSSIAGPSSYEQFF. As DNA, the CDR3 is TGCGCCAGCAGCTCGATAGCGGGACCGAGCTCCTACGAGCAGTTCTTC. Filled out from reference TRBV5-1 and TRBJ2-1, the complete variable domain reads KAGVTQTPRYLIKTRGQQVTLSCSPISGHRSVSWYQQTPGQGLQFLFEYFSETQRNKGNFPGRFSGRQFSNSRSEMNVSTLELGDSALYLCASSSIAGPSSYEQFFGPGTRLTVL.